The present T cell receptor beta chain was sequenced within a study of naive and memory T cell subsets. An oligonucleotide containing a UMI was ligated to the 3' end of TCR cDNA. This clonotype was counted at least ten times. Amplification of ligated cDNA took four PCR rounds with SP2 and nested alpha and beta constant primers. Using its own MiXCR run on the 5' RACE reads, TCRdb lists one record per CDR3 protein. The sample comprises about 32,000 distinct CDR3 sequences, roughly 17% of which are singletons, and about 2.4% rests with the top ten. The sequence derives from a female donor in good health.

This CDR3 reads CSARAPYSNQPQHF. CDR3 bases: TGCAGTGCTAGAGCGCCGTATAGCAATCAGCCCCAGCATTTT. The chain carries TRBV20-1 and TRBJ1-5; D is undetermined. The CDR3 sequence is 14 residues long. Trimming cost V 1 base and J 0 bases, with 7 bases left between them. Germline V CDR1 and CDR2: DFQATT, SNEGSKA (reference sequence).